Reported below is one T cell receptor beta chain. Trimming left V 4 bases short and J 0 bases short, with 17 bases between. Per the germline V gene, CDR1 is MNHNS and CDR2 is SASEGT. This CDR3 has 17 amino acids. This entry is derived from a study of blood T cell repertoires in COVID-19. Study information: Nucleic acid was either cDNA or gDNA, and it came from T cells, B-cell-depleted T cells, or PBMCs.

This table comes from immunoSEQ multiplex PCR, and its TCRdb copy is limited to in-frame clones, with some not included. The top ten hold 2.5% to 4% of the sample, which has nearly 350,000 clones, about 93% seen once. This receptor was identified in a woman between 18 and 29 years old who had recovered from COVID-19. Sequenced input: peripheral blood. The V call is TRBV6-1, the J call TRBJ2-3; D is possibly TRBD1 (6 bases). CDR3 DNA: TGTGCCAGCAGTGTGGGCGCAGGGGTTACTAGCACAGATACGCAGTATTTT. As protein: CASSVGAGVTSTDTQYF.